The present TCR beta chain was sequenced within a study of patients and donors after allogeneic stem cell transplantation. Looked up from germline, CDR1 is DFQATT and CDR2 is SNEGSKA (reference sequence). V dropped 1 base and J dropped 2 bases, with 17 bases sitting between them. The CDR3 spans 16 residues. One entry per CDR3 protein results from TCRdb running MiXCR on the RT-PCR reads. The sample consists of about 87,000 distinct CDR3 sequences, around 5% of them appearing once. This clonotype was picked up many times. The TCR originated in a human donor who was either an allogeneic HSCT recipient or a stem cell or donor lymphocyte infusion donor (not recorded which). It is not recorded whose cells these are; they may come from a transplant donor. V usage is TRBV20-1 and J usage is TRBJ2-5; unclear D gene. Sequencing was carried out using blood, either unsorted or a sorted T cell fraction (not recorded which). The CDR3 DNA sequence: TGCAGTGCTAGAGCTTTTAGGCCTTTGAATCAAGAGACCCAGTACTTC. It yields the protein CSARAFRPLNQETQYF.